The 15 T cell receptor beta chains below come from one sample, sequenced in a study of OX40 agonist ivuxolimab in advanced cancers. Data came from immunoSEQ multiplex PCR; TCRdb stores just in-frame clones and leaves some out. The top ten clones hold around 6% of a sample with some 39,000 clones, approximately 90% of them seen once. Sequencing used CD4+ or CD8+ T cells sorted from blood, obtained in a trial of the OX40 agonist ivuxolimab. These receptors were taken from an adult with an advanced solid tumor such as melanoma, head and neck, liver or kidney cancer.

The V gene is TRBV2, the J gene TRBJ1-5; tentative D call: TRBD1 (5 bases). V gave up 0 bases and J gave up 7 bases, with 13 bases separating them. Germline values: CDR1 SNHLY, CDR2 FYNNEI. This CDR3 contains 15 residues. The CDR3 reads CASSEALGAWQPQHF. The CDR3 DNA reads as TGTGCCAGCAGTGAAGCGCTAGGGGCTTGGCAGCCCCAGCATTTT.

The chain couples TRBV25-1 to TRBJ2-5, with unresolved D. Germline V CDR1 and CDR2: MGHDK, SYGVNS. The CDR3 totals 14 residues. Trimming pared 1 base from V and 4 bases from J, leaving 10 bases between. In nucleotides, the CDR3 is TGTGCCAGCAGTGAATCCCGGGTTGGAGAGACCCAGTACTTC. This translates into CASSESRVGETQYF. Using reference TRBV25-1 and TRBJ2-5 for the parts outside the CDR3, the full variable domain is EADIYQTPRYLVIGTGKKITLECSQTMGHDKMYWYQQDPGMELHLIHYSYGVNSTEKGDLSSESTVSRIRTEHFPLTLESARPSHTSQYLCASSESRVGETQYFGPGTRLLVL.

The chain has TRBV6-5 and TRBJ1-1; D not certain. CDR1 and CDR2 (germline): MNHEY, SVGAGI. The CDR3 is 16 residues long. Trimming stripped 2 bases from V and 5 bases from J, with 18 bases between. The CDR3 bases are TGTGCCAGCAGTTACCTCATTTCACCAAAGGGAACTGAAGCTTTCTTT. It is translated as CASSYLISPKGTEAFF.

The chain has TRBV30 and TRBJ1-2; D gene ambiguous. V was pared by 3 bases and J by 4 bases, with 9 bases between. This CDR3 comprises 12 residues. CDR1 and CDR2 from the germline V gene are GTSNPN and SVGIG (reference sequence). CDR3 region: CAWRAQTYGYTF. The DNA of the CDR3 is TGTGCCTGGAGGGCCCAAACCTATGGCTACACCTTC.

This clone was recorded a few times. V usage is TRBV11-2 and J usage is TRBJ1-2; D gene ambiguous. The germline V and J ends were trimmed by 4 bases and 4 bases, with 25 bases remaining between them. This CDR3 is built from 18 residues. CDR1 SGHAT and CDR2 FQNNGV come from the germline V gene. CDR3 in DNA: TGTGCCAGCAGCTCTGTCCGGGTGCGCCGCTTACGGGCCTATGGCTACACCTTC. Encoded protein: CASSSVRVRRLRAYGYTF.

The chain employs TRBV25-1 and TRBJ2-1; D is uncertain. The CDR3 length is 12 residues. Trimming took 4 bases from V and 6 from J, leaving 7 bases between them. Germline CDR1 and CDR2: MGHDK and SYGVNS. In DNA, the CDR3 is TGTGCCAGCAGTGCATTAGGCAATGAGCAGTTCTTC. Its protein is CASSALGNEQFF.

Here the CDR3 reads CASSWNLSNQPQHF. The CDR3 nucleotides read TGTGCCAGCAGTTGGAATCTTAGCAATCAGCCCCAGCATTTT. This sequence joins TRBV28 and TRBJ1-5; D gene unclear. V gave up 4 bases and J gave up 0 bases, with 7 bases separating them. Per germline, CDR1 MDHEN and CDR2 SYDVKM. The CDR3 is 14 residues long.

The rearrangement links TRBV11-1 to TRBJ2-3; 8 bases are shared with TRBD1. V trimming: 5 bases; J trimming: 1 base; junction bases outside the gene matches: 5. This CDR3 has 15 amino acids. Germline V gene lookup returns CDR1 SGHAT and CDR2 FQDESV (reference sequence). The CDR3 loop is CASSIGTGGTDTQYF. The CDR3 DNA follows: TGTGCCAGCAGCATCGGGACAGGAGGCACAGATACGCAGTATTTT. Filled out from reference TRBV11-1 and TRBJ2-3, the complete variable domain reads EAEVAQSPRYKITEKSQAVAFWCDPISGHATLYWYRQILGQGPELLVQFQDESVVDDSQLPKDRFSAERLKGVDSTLKIQPAELGDSAMYLCASSIGTGGTDTQYFGPGTRLTVL.

This clone was found once. This chain uses TRBV7-3 with TRBJ2-3, with TRBD1 matching over 8 bases. Germline V gene lookup returns CDR1 SGHTA and CDR2 FQGTGA. Losses at the gene ends were 2 bases for V and 2 bases for J; bases not matched to a gene: 9. The CDR3 runs 17 residues. The CDR3 sequence: CASSLFGTGSITDTQYF. In nucleotides, the CDR3 is TGTGCCAGCAGCTTATTTGGGACAGGCTCGATCACAGATACGCAGTATTTT.

The chain is built from TRBV18 and TRBJ2-5, with TRBD1 matching 7 bases. This CDR3 has 17 amino acids. J was trimmed by 4 bases and V by 2 bases; bases with no gene match: 13. Germline V gene sequence: CDR1 KGHSH, CDR2 LQKENI. In DNA form, the CDR3 reads TGTGCCAGCTCACCATATCCTCAAGGGGGCGCTCTAGAGACCCAGTACTTC. Residues: CASSPYPQGGALETQYF.

The rearrangement links TRBV30 to TRBJ2-3; D is unresolved. The CDR3 spans 12 residues. CDR1 and CDR2 (germline): GTSNPN, SVGIG (reference sequence). V was clipped by 2 bases and J by 5 bases, with 8 bases between them. The CDR3 DNA sequence: TGTGCCTGGAGTAGGAGTAGAGATACGCAGTATTTT. Amino acids: CAWSRSRDTQYF.

This chain links TRBV5-1 with TRBJ2-3; unclear D gene. Germline CDR1 is SGHRS and CDR2 is YFSETQ. The CDR3 sequence is 14 residues long. Trimming removed 0 bases from V and 1 base from J, with 6 bases in between. The CDR3 bases are TGCGCCAGCAGCTTGGTAGAAGGCACAGATACGCAGTATTTT. Translated: CASSLVEGTDTQYF.

This clone was picked up one time. The V and J genes are TRBV5-4 and TRBJ2-7; possibly TRBD2 for D (6 bases). The germline gives CDR1 SGHNT, CDR2 YYREEE (reference sequence). This CDR3 has 14 amino acids. Trimming took off 4 bases at V and 2 bases at J, with 13 bases between the two ends. The CDR3 nucleotides are TGTGCCAGCAGCCCGGGTGGAGGGGCCTACGAGCAGTACTTC. This translates into CASSPGGGAYEQYF.

The V call is TRBV11-3, the J call TRBJ2-7; D ambiguous. Trimming pared 2 bases from V and 4 bases from J, leaving 6 bases between. The length of the CDR3 is 12 residues. From germline, CDR1 is SGHNT and CDR2 YENEEA. This chain's CDR3 is CASSLNGYEQYF. CDR3 sequence (DNA): TGTGCCAGCAGCTTAAACGGGTACGAGCAGTACTTC.

The chain recombines TRBV28 with TRBJ1-5; tentatively, D is TRBD1 (5 bases). This CDR3 spans 15 amino acids. V lost 4 bases and J 3 bases, leaving 13 bases between the germline ends. CDR1 is MDHEN, CDR2 SYDVKM, per germline. The CDR3 loop is CASSSGSGHNQPQHF. CDR3 DNA sequence: TGTGCCAGCAGTTCCGGGTCTGGACACAATCAGCCCCAGCATTTT.